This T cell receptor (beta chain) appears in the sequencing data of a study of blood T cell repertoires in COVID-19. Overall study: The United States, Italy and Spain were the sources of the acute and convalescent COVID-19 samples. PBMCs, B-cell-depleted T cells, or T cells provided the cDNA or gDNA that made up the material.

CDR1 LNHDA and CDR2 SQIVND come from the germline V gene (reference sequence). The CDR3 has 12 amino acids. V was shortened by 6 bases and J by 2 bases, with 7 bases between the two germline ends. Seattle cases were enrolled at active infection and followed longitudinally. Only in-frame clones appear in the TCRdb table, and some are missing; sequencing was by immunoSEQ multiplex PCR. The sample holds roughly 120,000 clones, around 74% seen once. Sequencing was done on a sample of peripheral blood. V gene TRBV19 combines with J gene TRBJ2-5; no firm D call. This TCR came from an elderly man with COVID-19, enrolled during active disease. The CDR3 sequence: CASSRWQETQYF. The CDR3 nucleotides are TGTGCCAGTAGCAGATGGCAAGAGACCCAGTACTTC.